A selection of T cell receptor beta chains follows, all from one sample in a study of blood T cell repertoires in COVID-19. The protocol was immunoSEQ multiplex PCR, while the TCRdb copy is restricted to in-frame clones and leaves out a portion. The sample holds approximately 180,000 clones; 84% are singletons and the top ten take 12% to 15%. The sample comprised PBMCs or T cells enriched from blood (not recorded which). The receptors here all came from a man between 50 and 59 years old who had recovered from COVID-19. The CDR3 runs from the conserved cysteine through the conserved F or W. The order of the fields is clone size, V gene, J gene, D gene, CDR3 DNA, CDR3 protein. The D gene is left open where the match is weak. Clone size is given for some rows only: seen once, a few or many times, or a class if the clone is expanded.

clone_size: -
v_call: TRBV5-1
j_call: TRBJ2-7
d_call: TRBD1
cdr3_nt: TGCGCCAGCAGCTTTGGACAGGGGACCTACGAGCAGTACTTC
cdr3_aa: CASSFGQGTYEQYF

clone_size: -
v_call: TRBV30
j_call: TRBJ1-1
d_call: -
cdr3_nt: TGTGCCTGGAGTCGAGGGTCGAACACTGAAGCTTTCTTT
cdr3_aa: CAWSRGSNTEAFF

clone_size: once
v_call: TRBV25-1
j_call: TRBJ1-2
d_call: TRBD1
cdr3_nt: TGTGCCAGCAGTGAGACAGGGGGTAATAATGGCTACACCTTC
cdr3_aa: CASSETGGNNGYTF

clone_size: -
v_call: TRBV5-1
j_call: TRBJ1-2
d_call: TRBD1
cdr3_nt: TGCGCCAGCAGCTTAATAACAGGGGGCAATCTCCGGTCTAGGGGATCCTATGGCTACACCTTC
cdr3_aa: CASSLITGGNLRSRGSYGYTF

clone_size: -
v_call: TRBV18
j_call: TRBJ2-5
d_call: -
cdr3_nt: TGTGCCAGCTCACCTAAAATTGGCAACCAAGAGACCCAGTACTTC
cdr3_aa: CASSPKIGNQETQYF

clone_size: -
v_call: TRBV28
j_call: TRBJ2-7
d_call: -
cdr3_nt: TGTGCCAGCAGTTTATCGGGATCCCACGAGCAGTACTTC
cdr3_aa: CASSLSGSHEQYF

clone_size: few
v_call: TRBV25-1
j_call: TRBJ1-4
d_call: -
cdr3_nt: TGTGCCAGCAGCGCAACAGAAACAGACGAAAAACTGTTTTTT
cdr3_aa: CASSATETDEKLFF

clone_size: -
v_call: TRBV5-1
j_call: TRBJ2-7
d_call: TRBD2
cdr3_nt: TGCGCCAGCAGGCGGGAGGGGAGCTCCTACGAGCAGTACTTC
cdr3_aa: CASRREGSSYEQYF

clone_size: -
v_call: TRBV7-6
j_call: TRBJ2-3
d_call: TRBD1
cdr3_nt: TGTGCCAGCAGTCCCCAGGCCACAGGGGGCGAAGATACGCAGTATTTT
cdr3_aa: CASSPQATGGEDTQYF

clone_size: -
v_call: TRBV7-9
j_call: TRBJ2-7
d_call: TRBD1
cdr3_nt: TGTGCCAGCAGCGCCAGGACAGGGGGAGACGAGCAGTACTTC
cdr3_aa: CASSARTGGDEQYF

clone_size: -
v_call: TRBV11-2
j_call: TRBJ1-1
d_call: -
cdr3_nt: TGTGCCAGCAGCTTTAGGGAGATAAGCACTGAAGCTTTCTTT
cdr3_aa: CASSFREISTEAFF

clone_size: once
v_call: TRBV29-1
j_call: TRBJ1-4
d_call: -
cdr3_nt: TGCAGCGCAGCTCCCCCGGGGGCTAATGAAAAACTGTTTTTT
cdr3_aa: CSAAPPGANEKLFF

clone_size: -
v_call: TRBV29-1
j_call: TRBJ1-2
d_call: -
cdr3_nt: TGCAGCGTTACTTCTAGGACTTCTAACTATGGCTACACCTTC
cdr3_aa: CSVTSRTSNYGYTF

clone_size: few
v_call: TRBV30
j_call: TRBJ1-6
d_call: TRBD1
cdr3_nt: TGTGCCTGGAGTCGACAGGGTAATTCACCCCTCCACTTT
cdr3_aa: CAWSRQGNSPLHF